Below, 14 T cell receptor beta chains from the same sample are listed, as sequenced in a study of blood T cell repertoires in COVID-19. Clones were sequenced by immunoSEQ multiplex PCR, and TCRdb holds only the in-frame ones, with some missing. This sample has about 230,000 clones, with around four fifths found just once. The sample taken for sequencing was peripheral blood. Receptors originate from a woman between 65 and 79 years old with active or convalescent COVID-19.

In this sample, this clone turned up a few times. The chain uses TRBV25-1 and TRBJ2-5, with D possibly TRBD1 on 5 matching bases. Germline lookup yields CDR1 MGHDK and CDR2 SYGVNS. This CDR3 is 13 amino acids long. The ends were cut back, 5 bases at V and 4 bases at J, with 11 bases in the middle. CDR3 bases: TGTGCCAGCAGTCAGGGCGGCTTAGAGACCCAGTACTTC. This codes for CASSQGGLETQYF.

This clone was seen a handful of times. The CDR3 nucleotides are TGTGCCTGGAGTGTACAAATGGGCACCCAGCATTTT. It specifies CAWSVQMGTQHF. The rearrangement uses TRBV30 and TRBJ1-5; the D is unclear. The germline V gene has CDR1 GTSNPN and CDR2 SVGIG (reference sequence). The V end was cut by 0 bases, the J end by 11 bases, with 11 bases between. This CDR3 is 12 amino acids long.

This sequence joins TRBV2 and TRBJ2-3, with 7 bases aligning to TRBD2. The germline V gene has CDR1 SNHLY and CDR2 FYNNEI. The V gene end was trimmed by 6 bases and the J gene end by 0 bases; junction bases not matched to a gene: 9. The CDR3 runs 16 residues. The CDR3 coding sequence is TGTGCCAGCAGAGATTTAGCGGGTGCTAGCACAGATACGCAGTATTTT. Amino acids: CASRDLAGASTDTQYF.

This clone was found a few times. The chain links TRBV11-2 to TRBJ2-7; perhaps TRBD1 as D (5 bases). Germline V gene sequence: CDR1 SGHAT, CDR2 FQNNGV. V dropped 8 bases and J dropped 2 bases, with 7 bases sitting between them. The CDR3 sequence is 11 residues long. The chain's CDR3 is CASVGPYEQYF. CDR3 bases: TGTGCCAGCGTGGGGCCCTACGAGCAGTACTTC.

The gene calls are TRBV19 and TRBJ1-5; D is possibly TRBD1 (6 bases). Trimming left V 5 bases short and J 7 bases short, with 18 bases between. This CDR3 has 15 amino acids. Germline CDR1 reads LNHDA; CDR2 reads SQIVND (reference sequence). This CDR3 reads CASSPVQGPGQPQHF. The DNA for the CDR3 is TGTGCCAGTAGTCCAGTCCAGGGGCCAGGGCAGCCCCAGCATTTT.

The chain has TRBV25-1 and TRBJ2-7; TRBD2 agrees at 12 bases. Germline loops: CDR1 MGHDK, CDR2 SYGVNS. V lost 4 bases to trimming and J lost 5 bases; unmatched junction nucleotides: 6. The CDR3 is 15 residues long. CDR3 in amino acids: CASSGGLAGFDEQYF. The CDR3 DNA is TGTGCCAGCAGTGGTGGACTAGCGGGATTCGACGAGCAGTACTTC.

The chain recombines TRBV7-2 with TRBJ2-2; 9 nucleotides agree with TRBD1. CDR3 length: 16 residues. V trimming: 5 bases; J trimming: 5 bases; junction bases outside the gene matches: 9. Germline V gene sequence: CDR1 SGHTA, CDR2 FQGNSA. The DNA for the CDR3 is TGTGCCAGCAGCCCCCCGGGACAGGGAGAAACCGGGGAGCTGTTTTTT. Translation: CASSPPGQGETGELFF.

V gene TRBV30 combines with J gene TRBJ1-1; 7 bases agree with TRBD1. J lost 1 base, V lost 5 bases, and 4 bases had no gene match. The CDR3 is made up of 13 amino acids. Germline V CDR1 and CDR2: GTSNPN, SVGIG (reference sequence). CDR3 nucleotide sequence: TGTGCCTGGGAAGGGACAGCGAACACTGAAGCTTTCTTT. As protein: CAWEGTANTEAFF.

The chain couples TRBV11-1 to TRBJ2-7, with TRBD1 matching over 10 bases. V was clipped by 1 base and J by 5 bases; unmatched bases: 5. From germline, CDR1 is SGHAT and CDR2 FQDESV (reference sequence). This CDR3 has 15 amino acids. The CDR3 bases are TGTGCCAGCAGCTTAGATGGGACAGGGGTGAACGAGCAGTACTTC. This codes for CASSLDGTGVNEQYF. Supplemented by reference TRBV11-1 and TRBJ2-7, the full variable domain reads EAEVAQSPRYKITEKSQAVAFWCDPISGHATLYWYRQILGQGPELLVQFQDESVVDDSQLPKDRFSAERLKGVDSTLKIQPAELGDSAMYLCASSLDGTGVNEQYFGPGTRLTVT.

The chain joins TRBV6-5 to TRBJ2-1; a weak D match, TRBD1 (6 bases). V lost 7 bases to trimming and J lost 8 bases, with 18 bases between them. There are 14 residues in the CDR3. Germline CDR1 is MNHEY and CDR2 is SVGAGI. Written as DNA, the CDR3 is TGTGCCAGCACCTCGGGGCAGGGGAGCGATGAGCAGTTCTTC. It yields the protein CASTSGQGSDEQFF.

The J gene is TRBJ2-3, the V gene TRBV5-1; 9 bases fit TRBD1. The CDR3 is 15 amino acids. From germline, CDR1 is SGHRS and CDR2 YFSETQ. V was clipped by 3 bases and J by 2 bases; unmatched bases: 4. CDR3 region: CASSSGQGTTDTQYF. Written as DNA, the CDR3 is TGCGCCAGCAGCTCTGGACAGGGGACCACAGATACGCAGTATTTT.

This clone was detected once. The genes are TRBV5-4 and TRBJ2-7, with D perhaps TRBD2 (7 bases). The germline CDR1 and CDR2 sequences are SGHNT and YYREEE (reference sequence). Between the trimmed V and J ends, which lost 3 bases and 3 bases, there was a span of 19 bases. The CDR3 spans 16 residues. CDR3 in amino acids: CASSWGGQQGSYEQYF. As DNA, the CDR3 is TGTGCCAGCAGCTGGGGGGGCCAACAAGGCAGCTACGAGCAGTACTTC.

This clone occurred a few times. The V gene is TRBV5-1, the J gene TRBJ2-3; the D gene is possibly TRBD2 (5 bases). Per germline, CDR1 SGHRS and CDR2 YFSETQ. Trimming left V 4 bases short and J 3 bases short, with 24 bases between. This CDR3 has 18 amino acids. The CDR3 DNA sequence: TGCGCCAGCAGCCCGTCTAAGGCGGGCAGGCCCTCGACAGATACGCAGTATTTT. Translation: CASSPSKAGRPSTDTQYF.

This chain uses TRBV19 with TRBJ1-2, with a possible D match to TRBD1 (6 bases). V was shortened by 5 bases and J by 3 bases, with 13 bases between the two germline ends. This CDR3 is 14 amino acids long. The germline gives CDR1 LNHDA, CDR2 SQIVND (reference sequence). The CDR3 bases are TGTGCCAGTAGTCCAATCGGGACATACTATGGCTACACCTTC. Encoded protein: CASSPIGTYYGYTF.